The clone carrying this T cell receptor (beta chain) has a single count. Its antigen is not known. These data belong to a study of EBV T-cell therapy then PD-1 blockade in nasopharyngeal carcinoma. Sequencing was performed with immunoSEQ multiplex PCR; in TCRdb, only in-frame clones are kept and a portion is missing. Of roughly 16,000 clones in the sample, 75% to 90% were seen once. The treatment was: AdE1-LMPpoly-expanded autologous EBV-specific T-cell therapy followed by anti-PD-1 nivolumab. The sequence was obtained from a man aged 40-49 years with nasopharyngeal carcinoma. The sequences come from CD8+ T cells from blood, collected at day 0 from a patient whose treatment included autologous EBV-specific T cells and nivolumab.

The CDR3 bases are TGTGCCAGCAGCCAAGACTCCGGGGAGCTGTTTTTT. Translation gives CASSQDSGELFF. The rearrangement joins TRBV14 to TRBJ2-2; no reliable D call. The CDR3 runs to 12 residues. V gave up 0 bases and J gave up 6 bases, with 2 bases separating them. The germline gives CDR1 SGHDN, CDR2 FVKESK.